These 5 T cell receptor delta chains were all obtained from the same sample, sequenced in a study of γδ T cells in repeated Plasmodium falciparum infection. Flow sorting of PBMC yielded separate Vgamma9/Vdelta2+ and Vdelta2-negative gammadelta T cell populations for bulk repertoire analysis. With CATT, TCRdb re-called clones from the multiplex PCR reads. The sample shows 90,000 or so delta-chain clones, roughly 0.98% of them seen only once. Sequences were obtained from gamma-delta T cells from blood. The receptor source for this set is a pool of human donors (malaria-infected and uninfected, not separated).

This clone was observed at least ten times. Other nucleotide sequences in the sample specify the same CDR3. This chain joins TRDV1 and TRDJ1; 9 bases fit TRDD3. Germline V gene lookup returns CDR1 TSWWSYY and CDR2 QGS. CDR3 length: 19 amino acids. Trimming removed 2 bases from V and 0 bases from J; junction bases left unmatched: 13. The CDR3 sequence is CALGEGFPLGDLYTDKLIF. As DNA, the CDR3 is TGTGCTCTTGGGGAAGGTTTCCCTCTGGGGGATTTGTACACCGATAAACTCATCTTT.

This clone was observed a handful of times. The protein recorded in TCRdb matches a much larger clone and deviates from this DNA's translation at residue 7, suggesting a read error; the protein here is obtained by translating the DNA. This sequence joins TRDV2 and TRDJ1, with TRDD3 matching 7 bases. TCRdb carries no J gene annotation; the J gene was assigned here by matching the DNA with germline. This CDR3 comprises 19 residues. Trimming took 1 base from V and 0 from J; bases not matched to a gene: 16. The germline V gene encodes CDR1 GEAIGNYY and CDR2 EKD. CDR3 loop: CACDTGIGGPPLYTDKLIF. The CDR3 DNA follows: TGTGCCTGTGACACGGGTATTGGGGGACCTCCTTTGTACACCGATAAACTCATCTTT.

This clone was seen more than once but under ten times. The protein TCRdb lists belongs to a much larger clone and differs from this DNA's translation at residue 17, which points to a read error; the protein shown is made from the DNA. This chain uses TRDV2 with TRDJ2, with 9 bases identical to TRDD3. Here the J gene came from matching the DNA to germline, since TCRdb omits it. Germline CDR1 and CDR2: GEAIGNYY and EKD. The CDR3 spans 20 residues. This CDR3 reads CACDTAYWGTATSLTARLFF. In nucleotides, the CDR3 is TGTGCCTGTGACACTGCCTACTGGGGGACGGCCACCTCTTTGACAGCACGACTCTTCTTT.

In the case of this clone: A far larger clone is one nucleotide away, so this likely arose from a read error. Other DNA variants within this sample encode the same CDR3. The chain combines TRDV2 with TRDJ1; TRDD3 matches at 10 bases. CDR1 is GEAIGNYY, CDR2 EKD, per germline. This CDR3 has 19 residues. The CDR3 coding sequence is TGTGCCTGTGTCGGAAGGGTTGGGGGATACCAGCCCCCCACCGATAAGCTCATCTTT. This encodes CACVGRVGGYQPPTDKLIF.

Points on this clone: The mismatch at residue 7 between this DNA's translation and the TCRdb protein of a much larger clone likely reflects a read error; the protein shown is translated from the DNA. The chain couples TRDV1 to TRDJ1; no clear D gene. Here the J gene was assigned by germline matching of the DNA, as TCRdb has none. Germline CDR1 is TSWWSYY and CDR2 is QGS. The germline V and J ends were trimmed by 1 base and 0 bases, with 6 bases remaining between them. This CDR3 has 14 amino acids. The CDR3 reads CALGERQYTDKLIF. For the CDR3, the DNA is TGTGCTCTTGGGGAACGTCAGTACACCGATAAACTCATCTTT.